These 22 T cell receptor beta chains originate from one sample sequenced in a study of blood T cell repertoires in COVID-19. Generated by immunoSEQ multiplex PCR, the TCRdb table keeps only in-frame clones and is missing some. Of approximately 89,000 clones listed, roughly 95% are singletons. The specimen was peripheral blood. These receptors all come from a human donor with active COVID-19. The donor label of this sample is uncertain.

This clone was observed a handful of times. V gene TRBV7-7 combines with J gene TRBJ2-7; 9 nucleotides line up with TRBD1. Looked up from germline, CDR1 is SSHAT and CDR2 is FNYEAQ (reference sequence). The CDR3 runs 15 residues. Trimming removed 0 bases from V and 3 bases from J; junction bases left unmatched: 3. The CDR3 here is CASSLAPGQGYEQYF. CDR3 nucleotides: TGTGCCAGCAGCTTAGCCCCGGGACAGGGCTACGAGCAGTACTTC.

This chain uses TRBV3-1 (or the pseudogene TRBV3-2) with TRBJ1-6; 11 bases line up with TRBD1. Per the germline V gene, CDR1 is LGHDT and CDR2 is YNNKEL (reference sequence). Unmatched junction bases numbered 9, after V lost 4 bases and J lost 7 bases. There are 17 residues in the CDR3. CDR3 sequence (DNA): TGTGCCAGCAGCCGACCAGGACAGGGGGCAGGGAATTCACCCCTCCACTTT. Its protein is CASSRPGQGAGNSPLHF.

The chain recombines TRBV5-1 with TRBJ1-4; the D gene is possibly TRBD1 (6 bases). Germline V gene data show CDR1 as SGHRS and CDR2 as YFSETQ. The CDR3 spans 15 residues. The V gene lost 5 bases and the J gene lost 7 bases, with 18 bases spanning the gap. The CDR3 protein is CASSAMGAAGEKLFF. CDR3 coding DNA: TGCGCCAGCAGTGCTATGGGGGCCGCGGGTGAAAAACTGTTTTTT.

The CDR3 DNA follows: TGTGCCAGCATGGGCAGATCGTATGAAAAACTGTTTTTT. Encoded protein: CASMGRSYEKLFF. V is TRBV6-5 and J is TRBJ1-4; D gene uncertain. V lost 7 bases, J lost 6 bases, and 12 bases lay in between. Germline values: CDR1 MNHEY, CDR2 SVGAGI. The CDR3 is 13 amino acids.

The chain uses TRBV9 and TRBJ2-3; 14 positions match TRBD2. Germline assignment: CDR1 SGDLS and CDR2 YYNGEE. The CDR3 sequence is 17 residues long. Trimming at V came to 4 bases and at J to 4 bases, leaving 8 bases not matched to a gene. This CDR3 is CASSPQGTSGSSDTQYF. The DNA for the CDR3 is TGTGCCAGCAGCCCTCAGGGGACTAGCGGGAGCTCAGATACGCAGTATTTT.

This chain connects TRBV4-1 to TRBJ2-7, with a tentative D call TRBD2 (6 bases). The CDR3 loop spans 12 amino acids. Trimming pared 3 bases from V and 6 bases from J, leaving 9 bases between. Per germline, CDR1 MGHRA and CDR2 YSYEKL. The DNA for the CDR3 is TGCGCCAGCAGCCACACGGGAGCCGAGCAGTACTTC. Translating gives CASSHTGAEQYF.

This clone has a single count. The DNA for the CDR3 is TGTGCCAGCAGTTTAATCACTAGCGACACCGGGGAGCTGTTTTTT. Encoded protein: CASSLITSDTGELFF. This rearrangement joins TRBV28 to TRBJ2-2; 7 bases map to TRBD2. Germline values: CDR1 MDHEN, CDR2 SYDVKM. This CDR3 spans 15 amino acids. Losses at the gene ends were 2 bases for V and 3 bases for J; bases not matched to a gene: 3. The entire variable domain, with the rest obtained from reference TRBV28 and TRBJ2-2, is as follows: DVKVTQSSRYLVKRTGEKVFLECVQDMDHENMFWYRQDPGLGLRLIYFSYDVKMKEKGDIPEGYSVSREKKERFSLILESASTNQTSMYLCASSLITSDTGELFFGEGSRLTVL.

The chain has TRBV5-1 and TRBJ1-5, with D possibly TRBD1 on 5 matching bases. The germline V gene encodes CDR1 SGHRS and CDR2 YFSETQ. The V end was cut by 8 bases, the J end by 13 bases, with 22 bases between. The CDR3 runs 13 residues. The CDR3 is CASRGWGGGAQHF. CDR3 in DNA: TGCGCCAGTAGAGGATGGGGGGGAGGAGCGCAGCATTTT.

The table lists this clone with a count of one. CDR3 in DNA: TGTGCCAGTAGTAGCGGACAGGCCCCCGGCCAAGAGACCCAGTACTTC. Encoded protein: CASSSGQAPGQETQYF. The chain is built from TRBV19 and TRBJ2-5, with TRBD1 matching over 7 bases. The CDR3 spans 16 residues. V was pared by 4 bases and J by 1 base, with 9 bases of the junction left unmatched. The germline gives CDR1 LNHDA, CDR2 SQIVND (reference sequence).

The gene calls are TRBV27 and TRBJ2-5, with 11 bases fitting TRBD2. The J segment lost 2 bases and the V segment lost 7 bases, leaving 9 bases of the junction unmatched. CDR1 and CDR2 from the germline V gene are MNHEY and SMNVEV (reference sequence). This CDR3 has 16 residues. Written as DNA, the CDR3 is TGTGCCAGCAAAATGGAACTAGCGGGAGCACAAGAGACCCAGTACTTC. Residues: CASKMELAGAQETQYF.

The V call is TRBV7-2, the J call TRBJ1-2; D possibly corresponds to TRBD1 (5 bases). Trimming left V 3 bases short and J 3 bases short, with 11 bases between. Germline V gives CDR1 SGHTA, CDR2 FQGNSA. The CDR3 has 14 amino acids. The CDR3 here is CASSFTGHHYGYTF. DNA of the CDR3: TGTGCCAGCAGCTTTACAGGCCACCACTATGGCTACACCTTC.

This chain uses TRBV29-1 with TRBJ2-7, with 11 bases that match TRBD2. This CDR3 has 15 residues. Germline CDR1 SQVTM, CDR2 ANQGSEA. V was pared by 6 bases and J by 4 bases, with 11 bases of the junction left unmatched. The CDR3 nucleotides are TGCAGCGTATGGTTTACTAGCGGGAGTCTTTACGAGCAGTACTTC. It codes for CSVWFTSGSLYEQYF.

This chain joins TRBV6-2 or TRBV6-3 and TRBJ2-5; D is unresolved. V dropped 5 bases and J dropped 0 bases, with 13 bases sitting between them. CDR1 is MNHEY and CDR2 is SVGEGT in the germline V gene. This CDR3 contains 15 residues. The CDR3 sequence is CASSPGRVNQETQYF. The CDR3 coding sequence is TGTGCCAGCAGTCCGGGTCGGGTGAACCAAGAGACCCAGTACTTC.

The CDR3 here is CASPQGSYEQYF. DNA of the CDR3: TGCGCCAGTCCACAGGGGTCCTACGAGCAGTACTTC. The chain is built from TRBV5-1 and TRBJ2-7, with 7 bases identical to TRBD1. The germline CDR1 and CDR2 sequences are SGHRS and YFSETQ. CDR3 length equals 12 residues. Losses at the gene ends were 8 bases for V and 1 base for J; bases not matched to a gene: 3.

This chain joins TRBV9 and TRBJ1-2, with 8 nucleotides matching TRBD1. Germline CDR1 and CDR2: SGDLS and YYNGEE. J was trimmed by 5 bases and V by 4 bases; bases with no gene match: 7. The CDR3 covers 14 residues. CDR3 sequence (DNA): TGTGCCAGCAGCACAGGACAGGGCCGATATGGCTACACCTTC. Its translation is CASSTGQGRYGYTF.

This rearrangement joins TRBV7-9 to TRBJ1-1; no clear D gene. This CDR3 contains 12 residues. The V and J ends lost 6 bases and 3 bases respectively, with 8 bases between them. CDR1 and CDR2 from the germline V gene are SEHNR and FQNEAQ (reference sequence). This CDR3 reads CASRSSDTEAFF. CDR3 DNA sequence: TGTGCCAGCAGATCGAGTGACACTGAAGCTTTCTTT.

This sequence joins TRBV10-2 and TRBJ2-3; the D gene is possibly TRBD2 (7 bases). The CDR3 totals 16 residues. Germline V gene data show CDR1 as WSHSY and CDR2 as SAAADI. V was trimmed by 5 bases and J by 1 base, leaving 16 bases between them. The CDR3 DNA reads TGCGCCAGCAGTTCCCGGGCCGGGGGGCGCACAGATACGCAGTATTTT. Protein product: CASSSRAGGRTDTQYF.

The rearrangement joins TRBV18 to TRBJ2-2; D is ambiguous. The CDR3 sequence is 15 residues long. Germline V gene sequence: CDR1 KGHSH, CDR2 LQKENI. V was shortened by 3 bases and J by 1 base, with 9 bases between the two germline ends. The CDR3 DNA reads TGTGCCAGCTCACCCCTGGCAGGGAACACCGGGGAGCTGTTTTTT. Protein sequence: CASSPLAGNTGELFF.

The chain is built from TRBV18 and TRBJ2-3; 9 bases are shared with TRBD2. The CDR3 is 19 amino acids. Germline-derived CDR1 and CDR2 are KGHSH and LQKENI. V trimming: 3 bases; J trimming: 1 base; junction bases outside the gene matches: 14. CDR3 loop: CASSPRGSAGGPRTDTQYF. For the CDR3, the DNA is TGTGCCAGCTCACCGCGAGGATCCGCGGGGGGGCCGCGCACAGATACGCAGTATTTT.

The gene calls are TRBV6-4 and TRBJ2-3; D uncertain. The germline V gene has CDR1 MRHNA and CDR2 SNTAGT. Trimming shortened V by 3 bases and J by 5 bases, and 9 bases separated the two germline ends. This CDR3 comprises 13 residues. The CDR3 loop reads CASSDEFGDTQYF. In nucleotides, the CDR3 is TGTGCCAGCAGTGATGAGTTCGGAGATACGCAGTATTTT.

The chain couples TRBV28 to TRBJ1-1, with TRBD1 identical over 7 bases. CDR1 and CDR2 (germline): MDHEN, SYDVKM. V lost 10 bases, J lost 0 bases, and 5 bases stayed unmatched. The length of the CDR3 is 13 residues. CDR3 residues: CATMGQMNTEAFF. The CDR3 DNA is TGTGCCACCATGGGACAGATGAACACTGAAGCTTTCTTT.

This chain links TRBV6-1 with TRBJ2-3, with D hard to call. V lost 2 bases, J lost 2 bases, and 8 bases lay in between. The CDR3 length is 14 residues. Germline V gene lookup returns CDR1 MNHNS and CDR2 SASEGT. The CDR3 DNA reads as TGTGCCAGCAGTGAAATCGGGTCCACAGATACGCAGTATTTT. Residues: CASSEIGSTDTQYF.